Below, 17 T cell receptor beta chains from the same sample are listed, as sequenced in a study of CD8+ T cells in alopecia areata. It was cDNA, reverse transcribed from extracted RNA, that served as the sequencing template. TCRdb's copy holds only in-frame clones and misses some; the assay was immunoSEQ multiplex PCR. The table includes around 100,000 clones, roughly 41% detected once. Sequencing was carried out using CD4+ T cells sorted from blood. The receptors come from a human donor with alopecia areata.

The chain carries TRBV2 and TRBJ2-3, with a possible D match to TRBD1 (5 bases). This CDR3 region has 14 residues. Trimming pared 8 bases from V and 0 bases from J, leaving 12 bases between. CDR1 and CDR2 from the germline V gene are SNHLY and FYNNEI. The CDR3 sequence: CASGRQLSTDTQYF. As DNA, the CDR3 is TGTGCCAGCGGGCGACAGTTGAGCACAGATACGCAGTATTTT.

V usage is TRBV6-5 and J usage is TRBJ2-1; D may match TRBD1 or TRBD2 (5 bases each). The CDR3 is made up of 13 amino acids. Germline loops: CDR1 MNHEY, CDR2 SVGAGI. With 6 bases removed from V and 6 bases from J, the gap between germline ends came to 12 bases. DNA for the CDR3: TGTGCCAGCAGACGGGGCCAAACCAATGAGCAGTTCTTC. Amino acid sequence: CASRRGQTNEQFF.

This chain uses TRBV6-6 with TRBJ2-7; maybe TRBD2 (5 bases). The ends were cut back, 5 bases at V and 3 bases at J, with 8 bases in the middle. Germline V CDR1 and CDR2: MNHNY, SVGAGI (reference sequence). The CDR3 contains 12 residues. The CDR3: CASSHRDYEQYF. DNA for the CDR3: TGTGCCAGCAGTCACCGGGACTACGAGCAGTACTTC.

This chain uses TRBV30 with TRBJ1-2; 10 positions agree with TRBD1. The V gene's germline CDR1 is GTSNPN and CDR2 SVGIG (reference sequence). J lost 2 bases, V lost 3 bases, and 3 bases had no gene match. The CDR3 consists of 14 residues. DNA of the CDR3: TGTGCCTGGAGCAAGGACAGGGGGAACTATGGCTACACCTTC. This codes for CAWSKDRGNYGYTF.

The genes are TRBV30 and TRBJ1-3; D is possibly TRBD1 (5 bases). Germline CDR1 reads GTSNPN; CDR2 reads SVGIG (reference sequence). This CDR3 contains 15 residues. V was clipped by 4 bases and J by 0 bases, with 13 bases between them. The CDR3 DNA is TGTGCCTGGACCGAGGGGCGAAGCTCTGGAAACACCATATATTTT. Translated, it gives CAWTEGRSSGNTIYF.

This clone was detected a few times. The chain combines TRBV29-1 with TRBJ2-1, with 10 bases fitting TRBD2. Germline V gene lookup returns CDR1 SQVTM and CDR2 ANQGSEA. J was trimmed by 3 bases and V by 2 bases; bases with no gene match: 7. The CDR3 extends over 16 amino acids. DNA for the CDR3: TGCAGCGTTGAAACCTTTCTAGCGGGAGTCTACAATGAGCAGTTCTTC. It specifies CSVETFLAGVYNEQFF.

The chain is built from TRBV27 and TRBJ2-1; D remains unclear. The V end lost 6 bases, the J end lost 9 bases, and 15 bases lay between the germline ends. Germline V lookup: CDR1 MNHEY, CDR2 SMNVEV (reference sequence). CDR3 length: 13 residues. This CDR3 is CASRNVGFVEQFF. CDR3 DNA: TGTGCCAGCAGGAACGTGGGTTTCGTTGAGCAGTTCTTC.

In nucleotides, the CDR3 is TGTGCCAGCAGTTTATCCTCGGGGGAATATGGCTACACCTTC. Translated: CASSLSSGEYGYTF. The chain uses TRBV27 and TRBJ1-2, with D possibly matching TRBD1 (5 bases). V dropped 0 bases and J dropped 5 bases, with 10 bases sitting between them. Looked up from germline, CDR1 is MNHEY and CDR2 is SMNVEV (reference sequence). The CDR3 totals 14 residues.

The rearrangement links TRBV5-1 to TRBJ2-7; D is possibly TRBD1 (6 bases). The CDR3 runs 13 residues. V was trimmed by 6 bases and J by 2 bases, leaving 12 bases between them. Germline lookup yields CDR1 SGHRS and CDR2 YFSETQ. The CDR3 loop is CASTPSGAYEQYF. The CDR3 DNA is TGCGCCAGCACCCCATCAGGGGCCTACGAGCAGTACTTC.

This clone was observed a handful of times. Relative to the germline gene, one junction end is altered; a read error may explain this. The chain recombines TRBV5-1 with TRBJ2-7; TRBD1 agrees at 9 bases. The CDR3 spans 15 residues. Germline assignment: CDR1 SGHRS and CDR2 YFSETQ. CDR3 bases: TGCGCCAGCAACTTGGTGGGACAGGGTCGTGGCGAGCAGTACTTC. Amino acid sequence: CASNLVGQGRGEQYF.

The V gene is TRBV29-1, the J gene TRBJ2-7; TRBD1 aligns across 8 bases. CDR3 length: 16 residues. Losses at the gene ends were 6 bases for V and 1 base for J; bases not matched to a gene: 14. Looked up from germline, CDR1 is SQVTM and CDR2 is ANQGSEA. The CDR3 DNA reads TGCAGCGTAGCTAAAGGACAGGGAGGTGGTTCCTACGAGCAGTACTTC. Its translation is CSVAKGQGGGSYEQYF.

This rearrangement joins TRBV30 to TRBJ1-4; D may be TRBD1 (5 bases). The CDR3 runs 15 residues. V was trimmed by 0 bases and J by 7 bases, leaving 15 bases between them. Germline V gene data show CDR1 as GTSNPN and CDR2 as SVGIG (reference sequence). CDR3 nucleotides: TGTGCCTGGAGTGTACAAGTGGGGCAGTTTGAAAAACTGTTTTTT. Its translation is CAWSVQVGQFEKLFF. Drawing the rest from reference TRBV30 and TRBJ1-4, the complete variable domain is SQTIHQWPATLVQPVGSPLSLECTVEGTSNPNLYWYRQAAGRGLQLLFYSVGIGQISSEVPQNLSASRPQDRQFILSSKKLLLSDSGFYLCAWSVQVGQFEKLFFGSGTQLSVL.

This clone appeared a single time. The J gene is TRBJ1-6, the V gene TRBV9; no definite D call. This CDR3 spans 14 amino acids. Between the trimmed V and J ends, which lost 4 bases and 1 base, there was a span of 6 bases. In germline, CDR1 is SGDLS, CDR2 YYNGEE. CDR3 nucleotide sequence: TGTGCCAGCAGCCTATCGTCCTATAATTCACCCCTCCACTTT. Its protein product is CASSLSSYNSPLHF.

The sample holds a few counts of this clone. The same CDR3 arises from other DNA sequences in this sample as well. J is TRBJ2-1 and V is TRBV4-1, with TRBD1 matching 7 bases. The CDR3 runs to 15 residues. Per the germline V gene, CDR1 is MGHRA and CDR2 is YSYEKL. V was clipped by 4 bases and J by 0 bases; unmatched bases: 3. The CDR3 spells CASSLAGGSYNEQFF. In DNA form, the CDR3 reads TGCGCCAGCAGCCTCGCAGGGGGCTCCTACAATGAGCAGTTCTTC.

The rearrangement uses TRBV29-1 and TRBJ2-5, with 7 bases matching TRBD2. The DNA end lines up better with TRBJ2-7; the J call may be wrong. The CDR3 contains 14 residues. Germline loops: CDR1 SQVTM, CDR2 ANQGSEA. Here the CDR3 DNA reads TGCAGCGCCCAAAGGGACGGGGGGATCTACGAGCAGTACTTC. Amino acid sequence: CSAQRDGGIYEQYF.

This chain uses TRBV11-1 with TRBJ2-1; a weak D match, TRBD1 (6 bases). V lost 3 bases to trimming and J lost 6 bases, with 12 bases between them. CDR3 length equals 14 residues. Looked up from germline, CDR1 is SGHAT and CDR2 is FQDESV (reference sequence). CDR3 nucleotides: TGTGCCAGCAGCTTCAGGGCAGGGGTCAATGAGCAGTTCTTC. As protein: CASSFRAGVNEQFF.

The chain carries TRBV6-5 and TRBJ2-1, with D maybe TRBD1 (5 bases). The CDR3 spans 14 residues. Germline V gene sequence: CDR1 MNHEY, CDR2 SVGAGI. V was trimmed by 5 bases and J by 2 bases, leaving 10 bases between them. CDR3 sequence: CASSQQVPYNEQFF. The CDR3 bases are TGTGCCAGCAGTCAACAGGTTCCCTACAATGAGCAGTTCTTC.